This TCR beta chain was recovered during a study of cytomegalovirus exposure and HLA in healthy donors. Clones were sequenced by immunoSEQ multiplex PCR, and TCRdb holds only the in-frame ones, with some missing. The sample has 260,000 or so clones; about 83% are singletons. General study points: Cytomegalovirus status, reportedly, was diagnosed with high specificity and sensitivity by the classifier. Many donors carried some public TCRs, although rarity characterized most TCR sequences. Within the 120 or so validation repertoires, first-cohort TCR clusters tended to co-occur, according to a later analysis. A list of more than 150 TCR beta chains associated with cytomegalovirus was given.

V lost 3 bases and J 1 base, leaving 11 bases between the germline ends. The CDR3 totals 14 residues. CDR1 is SGDLS and CDR2 is YYNGEE in the germline V gene. About this clone itself: As yet, its antigen is unknown.

The chain is built from TRBV9 and TRBJ2-7, with D uncertain. The clonotype comes from a man between 18 and 35 years old in good health and CMV-seronegative. Sequencing used PBMCs. This CDR3 reads CASSASSGSYEQYF. DNA of the CDR3: TGTGCCAGCAGCGCCAGTTCAGGATCCTACGAGCAGTACTTC.